This T cell receptor (beta chain) was retrieved from a study of spatial heterogeneity in lung cancer. The time point was: sample taken at primary tumor resection. The donors, 72 patients with untreated early-stage non-small cell lung cancer, provided the samples. This clonotype is large in the sample. The antigen is unknown. This beta chain is a stray sequence in a library constructed for alpha chains; its clone size is not meaningful. V was clipped by 8 bases and J by 3 bases, with 10 bases between them. The CDR3 is 13 amino acids. Germline V gene lookup returns CDR1 SGHVS and CDR2 FQNEAQ. General observations from the study: Expanded alpha and beta TCR counts within tumors tracked tumor mutation counts.

Each CDR3 protein gets one entry after TCRdb re-called the 5' RACE reads with MiXCR. The sample has about 7,000 distinct CDR3 sequences, around 14% seen once; the top ten hold around 8%. The sample in question was lung tumor tissue, obtained at surgery. This chain links TRBV7-8 with TRBJ1-4, with a weak D call TRBD1 (5 bases). The source of this sequence is a male donor with early-stage non-small cell lung cancer. The CDR3 DNA sequence: TGTGCCAGCTCTGCGGGGCCTAATGAAAAACTGTTTTTT. This encodes CASSAGPNEKLFF.